The 14 T cell receptor beta chains in this list originate from one sample, sequenced in a study of shared T cell receptors in the human thymus. Here immunoSEQ multiplex PCR was the method, and the copy in TCRdb shows in-frame clones only, minus some. This sample carries hundreds of thousands of clones, approximately 95% of them seen once, and the ten largest clones take 0.015% to 0.025%. What was sequenced was thymocytes. These receptor sequences come from a human donor.

The chain carries TRBV18 and TRBJ2-7; 8 nucleotides align to TRBD2. Germline CDR1 reads KGHSH; CDR2 reads LQKENI. V lost 6 bases to trimming and J lost 1 base; unmatched junction nucleotides: 11. The CDR3 is 16 residues long. This CDR3 is CASSPSGSVGSYEQYF. CDR3 bases: TGTGCCAGCTCCCCCAGCGGGAGTGTGGGATCCTACGAGCAGTACTTC.

In the case of this clone: An end of the junction does not agree with germline; a read error may underlie this. The chain links TRBV2 to TRBJ1-3; no firm D call. The CDR3 covers 17 residues. The V gene's germline CDR1 is SNHLY and CDR2 FYNNEI. As DNA, the CDR3 is TGTGCCAACCTCCCCGGGATAAAGGGAGGATCTGGAAGCACCATATATTTT. Amino acid sequence: CANLPGIKGGSGSTIYF.

The gene calls are TRBV11-2 and TRBJ2-3, with 9 bases that match TRBD1. This CDR3 spans 13 amino acids. After removal of 5 bases from V and 12 bases from J, the junction contained 9 bases not matched to a gene. Per germline, CDR1 SGHAT and CDR2 FQNNGV. The CDR3 DNA reads as TGTGCCAGCAGCACAGGTACAGGGGGCGGTCAGTATTTT. Its translation: CASSTGTGGGQYF. Drawing the rest from reference TRBV11-2 and TRBJ2-3, the complete variable domain is EAGVAQSPRYKIIEKRQSVAFWCNPISGHATLYWYQQILGQGPKLLIQFQNNGVVDDSQLPKDRFSAERLKGVDSTLKIQPAKLEDSAVYLCASSTGTGGGQYFGPGTRLTVL.

The V gene is TRBV27, the J gene TRBJ2-7; 7 nucleotides match TRBD2. The CDR3 contains 15 residues. The V gene's germline CDR1 is MNHEY and CDR2 SMNVEV (reference sequence). Trimming at V came to 8 bases and at J to 2 bases, leaving 12 bases not matched to a gene. CDR3: CASAVGGLITYEQYF. As DNA, the CDR3 is TGTGCCAGCGCCGTGGGAGGGTTAATTACCTACGAGCAGTACTTC.

This chain joins TRBV19 and TRBJ2-7, with 7 nucleotides matching TRBD1. V shed 5 bases and J 3 bases; nucleotides not matched to a gene: 7. CDR1 and CDR2 (germline): LNHDA, SQIVND (reference sequence). The CDR3 runs 14 residues. The CDR3: CASSRTGHDYEQYF. In DNA form, the CDR3 reads TGTGCCAGTAGTCGGACAGGCCACGACTACGAGCAGTACTTC.

The chain is built from TRBV4-3 and TRBJ2-4, with D hard to call. Germline V gene sequence: CDR1 LGHNA, CDR2 YSLEER. The CDR3 consists of 19 residues. V was cut by 1 base and J by 0 bases, with 19 bases left in between. Here the CDR3 DNA reads TGCGCCAGCAGCCAAGGAAGGTATTCGGGTCCTCTAGCCAAAAACATTCAGTACTTC. Translated, it gives CASSQGRYSGPLAKNIQYF.

The chain uses TRBV18 and TRBJ1-1; D unresolved. There are 15 residues in the CDR3. V gave up 0 bases and J gave up 6 bases, with 14 bases separating them. The germline V gene encodes CDR1 KGHSH and CDR2 LQKENI. CDR3 nucleotide sequence: TGTGCCAGCTCACCACCCCCGGGGAGCTTCCCTGAAGCTTTCTTT. As protein: CASSPPPGSFPEAFF.

The chain joins TRBV29-1 to TRBJ1-2; a possible D gene is TRBD1 (5 bases). V gave up 6 bases and J gave up 2 bases, with 13 bases separating them. The CDR3 contains 13 residues. Per germline, CDR1 SQVTM and CDR2 ANQGSEA. In nucleotides, the CDR3 is TGCAGCGTCCTTGAACCAGGGAACTATGGCTACACCTTC. It yields the protein CSVLEPGNYGYTF. Full variable domain (rest looked up from reference TRBV29-1 and TRBJ1-2): SAVISQKPSRDICQRGTSLTIQCQVDSQVTMMFWYRQQPGQSLTLIATANQGSEATYESGFVIDKFPISRPNLTFSTLTVSNMSPEDSSIYLCSVLEPGNYGYTFGSGTRLTVV.

This chain connects TRBV28 to TRBJ1-4, with 7 bases identical to TRBD1. Germline-derived CDR1 and CDR2 are MDHEN and SYDVKM. The CDR3 contains 17 residues. V was pared by 2 bases and J by 4 bases, with 10 bases of the junction left unmatched. As DNA, the CDR3 is TGTGCCAGCAGTTTAGGGGGAGACAGGGAATATAATGAAAAACTGTTTTTT. It is translated as CASSLGGDREYNEKLFF.

The chain is built from TRBV21-1 and TRBJ1-1; TRBD1, the D gene given by the table, was not confirmed from the DNA. TRBV21-1 represents a pseudogene. This CDR3 is built from 13 residues. CDR3 in amino acids: CASSGPRGREAFF. CDR3 in DNA: TGTGCCAGCAGCGGACCGAGGGGGCGTGAAGCTTTCTTT.

The chain uses TRBV6-6 and TRBJ1-6; D is unclear. Trimming took 6 bases from V and 0 from J, leaving 6 bases between them. CDR1 is MNHNY and CDR2 is SVGAGI in the germline V gene (reference sequence). The CDR3 has 14 amino acids. The CDR3 DNA reads TGTGCCAGCAGGGGAAGCTCCTATAATTCACCCCTCCACTTT. Protein product: CASRGSSYNSPLHF.

The CDR3 DNA reads as TGTGCCAGCAGCCAAGATCCTGACAGGACGTACGAGCAGTACTTC. It yields the protein CASSQDPDRTYEQYF. The chain joins TRBV4-2 to TRBJ2-7; TRBD1 is a possible D gene (6 bases). The CDR3 runs to 15 residues. Deletions cut 0 bases from V and 4 bases from J, with 13 bases between. The germline CDR1 and CDR2 sequences are LGHNA and YNFKEQ.

The chain carries TRBV7-2 and TRBJ1-3; tentatively, D is TRBD1 (6 bases). This CDR3 comprises 15 residues. With 5 bases removed from V and 2 bases from J, the gap between germline ends came to 13 bases. Germline V gene lookup returns CDR1 SGHTA and CDR2 FQGNSA. The CDR3 DNA follows: TGTGCCAGCAGCCCAGAGGGGGAGGCTGGAAACACCATATATTTT. As protein: CASSPEGEAGNTIYF.

The gene calls are TRBV27 and TRBJ2-7; 7 bases match TRBD2. In germline, CDR1 is MNHEY, CDR2 SMNVEV (reference sequence). Trimming removed 7 bases from V and 0 bases from J; junction bases left unmatched: 6. CDR3 length equals 14 residues. In DNA form, the CDR3 reads TGTGCCAGCACCGGGGGAGGGAGCTCCTACGAGCAGTACTTC. This translates into CASTGGGSSYEQYF.